The 23 T cell receptor beta chains below all came from one sample that was sequenced in a study of T-cell memory formation after mild COVID-19. TCRdb re-called the 5' RACE reads with MiXCR, one entry per CDR3 protein. The table records about 290,000 distinct CDR3 sequences, 15% to 20% of them present only once. The sample taken for sequencing was PBMCs or a T cell subset sorted from them (not recorded which). The receptor source for this set is a man between 18 and 35 years old who had mild COVID-19 (a few samples of this study predate the infection). Cell type and time point are not known.

This clonotype was seen many times. The chain carries TRBV4-1 and TRBJ2-1; no definite D call. Trimming removed 0 bases from V and 4 bases from J, with 4 bases in between. The CDR3 loop spans 13 amino acids. The germline V gene has CDR1 MGHRA and CDR2 YSYEKL. The CDR3 nucleotides are TGCGCCAGCAGCCAAGAGGCATACAATGAGCAGTTCTTC. Translation gives CASSQEAYNEQFF.

The chain recombines TRBV5-1 with TRBJ2-5, with 7 bases fitting TRBD1. CDR1 and CDR2 from the germline V gene are SGHRS and YFSETQ. V trimming: 4 bases; J trimming: 1 base; junction bases outside the gene matches: 7. This CDR3 spans 15 amino acids. The CDR3 bases are TGCGCCAGCAGCCCCAAGACAGGGAGCCAAGAGACCCAGTACTTC. Translated, it gives CASSPKTGSQETQYF.

The CDR3 nucleotides read TGTGCCAGCAGTAGGGACAGTTTCGCCGGGGAGCTGTTTTTT. Protein product: CASSRDSFAGELFF. The J gene is TRBJ2-2, the V gene TRBV2; the match to TRBD1 covers 7 bases. The length of the CDR3 is 14 residues. CDR1 is SNHLY, CDR2 FYNNEI, per germline. V was clipped by 5 bases and J by 6 bases; unmatched bases: 6. The variable domain in full, with the rest retrieved from reference TRBV2 and TRBJ2-2, is EPEVTQTPSHQVTQMGQEVILRCVPISNHLYFYWYRQILGQKVEFLVSFYNNEISEKSEIFDDQFSVERPDGSNFTLKIRSTKLEDSAMYFCASSRDSFAGELFFGEGSRLTVL.

The chain carries TRBV7-2 and TRBJ2-7; 11 bases map to TRBD2. This CDR3 is 15 amino acids long. Losses at the gene ends were 5 bases for V and 3 bases for J; bases not matched to a gene: 6. The V gene's germline CDR1 is SGHTA and CDR2 FQGNSA. CDR3 sequence (DNA): TGTGCCAGCAGCCCCAGCGGACTAGCGGGCTACGAGCAGTACTTC. The encoded protein is CASSPSGLAGYEQYF.

This clonotype was counted ten times or more. The chain carries TRBV12-3 or TRBV12-4 and TRBJ1-3; D may be TRBD1 (6 bases). The V and J ends lost 8 bases and 2 bases respectively, with 13 bases between them. The CDR3 has 14 residues. The CDR3 loop reads CASDRRNPGNTIYF. CDR3 sequence (DNA): TGTGCCAGCGACAGGAGAAACCCTGGAAACACCATATATTTT.

The chain uses TRBV19 and TRBJ1-2; no definite D call. The CDR3 has 13 amino acids. V was pared by 3 bases and J by 2 bases, with 7 bases between. Germline CDR1 and CDR2: LNHDA and SQIVND (reference sequence). The CDR3 is CASSISANYGYTF. The CDR3, as DNA: TGTGCCAGTAGTATCTCAGCGAACTATGGCTACACCTTC.

This clonotype was counted a few times. The CDR3: CASTPWGAGEQFF. In DNA, the CDR3 is TGTGCCAGCACCCCATGGGGAGCCGGTGAGCAGTTCTTC. The chain joins TRBV5-5 to TRBJ2-1, with D perhaps matching TRBD2 (5 bases). Germline CDR1 reads SGHKS; CDR2 reads YYEKEE (reference sequence). Between the trimmed V and J ends, which lost 6 bases and 9 bases, there was a span of 16 bases. The CDR3 sequence is 13 residues long.

This chain links TRBV6-6 with TRBJ2-2; 12 nucleotides align to TRBD2. There are 17 residues in the CDR3. The J segment lost 2 bases and the V segment lost 5 bases, leaving 6 bases of the junction unmatched. CDR1 is MNHNY, CDR2 SVGAGI, per germline (reference sequence). Here the CDR3 reads CASSQASGGVNTGELFF. CDR3 bases: TGTGCCAGCAGTCAGGCTAGCGGGGGGGTTAACACCGGGGAGCTGTTTTTT.

This clonotype was counted a few times. The chain combines TRBV12-3 or TRBV12-4 with TRBJ1-3, with D possibly being TRBD1 (6 bases). The CDR3 sequence is 12 residues long. V was pared by 2 bases and J by 8 bases, with 7 bases between. This chain's CDR3 is CASSLYRDTIYF. For the CDR3, the DNA is TGTGCCAGCAGTTTATACAGGGACACCATATATTTT.

Many counts were recorded for this clonotype. The chain uses TRBV7-2 and TRBJ2-3, with 9 bases identical to TRBD1. J gave up 2 bases and V 5 bases, and 8 bases lay outside the gene matches. Germline V gene lookup returns CDR1 SGHTA and CDR2 FQGNSA. The CDR3 consists of 16 residues. CDR3 nucleotide sequence: TGTGCCAGCAGCCAACGACAGGGGGTGAACACAGATACGCAGTATTTT. Amino acid sequence: CASSQRQGVNTDTQYF.

This clonotype was picked up a small number of times. The chain couples TRBV4-1 to TRBJ2-1, with 8 nucleotides matching TRBD1. From germline, CDR1 is MGHRA and CDR2 YSYEKL. The junction had 8 bases not matched to a gene; V was cut back by 0 bases and J by 7 bases. CDR3 length: 16 residues. CDR3 nucleotides: TGCGCCAGCAGCCAAGACTGGGAACAGGGGGTTAATGAGCAGTTCTTC. Protein product: CASSQDWEQGVNEQFF.

The chain recombines TRBV5-1 with TRBJ2-7; possible D gene TRBD1, 5 bases. The germline V gene has CDR1 SGHRS and CDR2 YFSETQ. Trimming took 2 bases from V and 5 from J, leaving 8 bases between them. The CDR3 is 12 amino acids. This chain's CDR3 is CASSFDRHEQYF. CDR3 DNA sequence: TGCGCCAGCAGCTTCGACAGACACGAGCAGTACTTC.

The V gene is TRBV4-2, the J gene TRBJ2-1; no firm D call. This CDR3 is 13 amino acids long. V lost 0 bases to trimming and J lost 6 bases, with 6 bases between them. CDR1 and CDR2 from the germline V gene are LGHNA and YNFKEQ. CDR3 region: CASSQERPNEQFF. The CDR3 DNA is TGTGCCAGCAGCCAAGAAAGGCCCAATGAGCAGTTCTTC.

This sequence joins TRBV2 and TRBJ1-6; a weak D match, TRBD1 (6 bases). This CDR3 contains 14 residues. Trimming removed 3 bases at V and 9 bases at J, with 12 bases between. Germline CDR1 is SNHLY and CDR2 is FYNNEI. The CDR3 spells CASSDGRGSSPLHF. The CDR3 DNA reads TGTGCCAGCAGTGACGGCAGGGGATCTTCACCCCTCCACTTT.

This clonotype was counted a few times. The chain recombines TRBV7-3 with TRBJ2-3, with 9 bases identical to TRBD2. Per the germline V gene, CDR1 is SGHTA and CDR2 is FQGTGA. The CDR3 has 16 amino acids. V lost 3 bases, J lost 4 bases, and 8 bases stayed unmatched. The CDR3 sequence: CASSFAGGPAADTQYF. In DNA form, the CDR3 reads TGTGCCAGCAGCTTTGCGGGGGGGCCCGCCGCAGATACGCAGTATTTT.

The rearrangement joins TRBV24-1 to TRBJ1-5, with D tentatively TRBD1 (5 bases). This CDR3 region has 16 residues. V was pared by 11 bases and J by 1 base, with 20 bases between. Germline loops: CDR1 KGHDR, CDR2 SFDVKD. The CDR3: CAINQGVRDSNQPQHF. The CDR3 DNA follows: TGTGCCATCAACCAGGGAGTTAGGGACAGCAATCAGCCCCAGCATTTT.

In this sample, this clonotype turned up many times. The chain recombines TRBV7-2 with TRBJ2-5; D perhaps matches TRBD2 (5 bases). CDR1 SGHTA and CDR2 FQGNSA come from the germline V gene. CDR3 length equals 15 residues. V was trimmed by 1 base and J by 3 bases, leaving 12 bases between them. CDR3 residues: CASSLVAPGKETQYF. The CDR3 DNA sequence: TGTGCCAGCAGCTTAGTGGCACCGGGAAAAGAGACCCAGTACTTC. Looking up the rest from reference TRBV7-2 and TRBJ2-5 gives the full variable domain: GAGVSQSPSNKVTEKGKDVELRCDPISGHTALYWYRQSLGQGLEFLIYFQGNSAPDKSGLPSDRFSAERTGGSVSTLTIQRTQQEDSAVYLCASSLVAPGKETQYFGPGTRLLVL.

The chain recombines TRBV12-3 or TRBV12-4 with TRBJ1-4; unclear D gene. With 7 bases removed from V and 5 bases from J, the gap between germline ends came to 11 bases. This CDR3 spans 13 amino acids. The CDR3 nucleotides read TGTGCCAGCACCTCCCGTGGGAATGAAAAACTGTTTTTT. Its protein product is CASTSRGNEKLFF.

This sequence joins TRBV5-1 and TRBJ2-4; perhaps D is TRBD1 or TRBD2 (5 bases each). The CDR3 covers 15 residues. Germline CDR1 SGHRS, CDR2 YFSETQ. Between the trimmed V and J ends, which lost 3 bases and 0 bases, there was a span of 10 bases. The DNA for the CDR3 is TGCGCCAGCAGCTGGGGGATCCTAGCCAAAAACATTCAGTACTTC. Encoded protein: CASSWGILAKNIQYF.

This clonotype has more than one count but fewer than ten. The V and J genes are TRBV20-1 and TRBJ2-7; TRBD1 or TRBD2 may be the D gene (7 bases each). Germline values: CDR1 DFQATT, CDR2 SNEGSKA (reference sequence). Trimming took 1 base from V and 6 from J, leaving 16 bases between them. CDR3 size: 14 residues. The CDR3 sequence is CSARGDREGAEQYV. The CDR3 DNA reads as TGCAGTGCTAGAGGCGACAGGGAGGGAGCCGAGCAGTACGTC.

This clonotype has ten or more counts. The chain has TRBV7-3 and TRBJ2-3; D is uncertain. The CDR3 length is 13 residues. CDR1 and CDR2 (germline): SGHTA, FQGTGA. V shed 5 bases and J shed 6 bases, with 12 bases lying between them. CDR3 in amino acids: CASSENSGDTQYF. CDR3 bases: TGTGCCAGCAGCGAGAATTCGGGCGATACGCAGTATTTT.

This sequence joins TRBV15 and TRBJ2-5; 7 bases match TRBD1. Germline values: CDR1 LNHNV, CDR2 YYDKDF (reference sequence). This CDR3 has 16 amino acids. The trim removed 2 bases at V and 5 bases at J, leaving 11 bases unmatched. CDR3 amino acids: CATSRQTTGLGETQYF. The CDR3 nucleotides are TGTGCCACCAGCAGACAAACGACAGGGTTGGGGGAGACCCAGTACTTC.

This clonotype was recorded a few times. The gene calls are TRBV20-1 and TRBJ2-5; TRBD2 matches at 9 bases. The V and J ends lost 3 bases and 1 base, in that order; junction bases with no gene match: 6. This CDR3 region has 15 residues. Per the germline V gene, CDR1 is DFQATT and CDR2 is SNEGSKA (reference sequence). In DNA, the CDR3 is TGCAGTGCTAGCCCGGCGGGGGGGACCCAAGAGACCCAGTACTTC. Amino acid sequence: CSASPAGGTQETQYF.